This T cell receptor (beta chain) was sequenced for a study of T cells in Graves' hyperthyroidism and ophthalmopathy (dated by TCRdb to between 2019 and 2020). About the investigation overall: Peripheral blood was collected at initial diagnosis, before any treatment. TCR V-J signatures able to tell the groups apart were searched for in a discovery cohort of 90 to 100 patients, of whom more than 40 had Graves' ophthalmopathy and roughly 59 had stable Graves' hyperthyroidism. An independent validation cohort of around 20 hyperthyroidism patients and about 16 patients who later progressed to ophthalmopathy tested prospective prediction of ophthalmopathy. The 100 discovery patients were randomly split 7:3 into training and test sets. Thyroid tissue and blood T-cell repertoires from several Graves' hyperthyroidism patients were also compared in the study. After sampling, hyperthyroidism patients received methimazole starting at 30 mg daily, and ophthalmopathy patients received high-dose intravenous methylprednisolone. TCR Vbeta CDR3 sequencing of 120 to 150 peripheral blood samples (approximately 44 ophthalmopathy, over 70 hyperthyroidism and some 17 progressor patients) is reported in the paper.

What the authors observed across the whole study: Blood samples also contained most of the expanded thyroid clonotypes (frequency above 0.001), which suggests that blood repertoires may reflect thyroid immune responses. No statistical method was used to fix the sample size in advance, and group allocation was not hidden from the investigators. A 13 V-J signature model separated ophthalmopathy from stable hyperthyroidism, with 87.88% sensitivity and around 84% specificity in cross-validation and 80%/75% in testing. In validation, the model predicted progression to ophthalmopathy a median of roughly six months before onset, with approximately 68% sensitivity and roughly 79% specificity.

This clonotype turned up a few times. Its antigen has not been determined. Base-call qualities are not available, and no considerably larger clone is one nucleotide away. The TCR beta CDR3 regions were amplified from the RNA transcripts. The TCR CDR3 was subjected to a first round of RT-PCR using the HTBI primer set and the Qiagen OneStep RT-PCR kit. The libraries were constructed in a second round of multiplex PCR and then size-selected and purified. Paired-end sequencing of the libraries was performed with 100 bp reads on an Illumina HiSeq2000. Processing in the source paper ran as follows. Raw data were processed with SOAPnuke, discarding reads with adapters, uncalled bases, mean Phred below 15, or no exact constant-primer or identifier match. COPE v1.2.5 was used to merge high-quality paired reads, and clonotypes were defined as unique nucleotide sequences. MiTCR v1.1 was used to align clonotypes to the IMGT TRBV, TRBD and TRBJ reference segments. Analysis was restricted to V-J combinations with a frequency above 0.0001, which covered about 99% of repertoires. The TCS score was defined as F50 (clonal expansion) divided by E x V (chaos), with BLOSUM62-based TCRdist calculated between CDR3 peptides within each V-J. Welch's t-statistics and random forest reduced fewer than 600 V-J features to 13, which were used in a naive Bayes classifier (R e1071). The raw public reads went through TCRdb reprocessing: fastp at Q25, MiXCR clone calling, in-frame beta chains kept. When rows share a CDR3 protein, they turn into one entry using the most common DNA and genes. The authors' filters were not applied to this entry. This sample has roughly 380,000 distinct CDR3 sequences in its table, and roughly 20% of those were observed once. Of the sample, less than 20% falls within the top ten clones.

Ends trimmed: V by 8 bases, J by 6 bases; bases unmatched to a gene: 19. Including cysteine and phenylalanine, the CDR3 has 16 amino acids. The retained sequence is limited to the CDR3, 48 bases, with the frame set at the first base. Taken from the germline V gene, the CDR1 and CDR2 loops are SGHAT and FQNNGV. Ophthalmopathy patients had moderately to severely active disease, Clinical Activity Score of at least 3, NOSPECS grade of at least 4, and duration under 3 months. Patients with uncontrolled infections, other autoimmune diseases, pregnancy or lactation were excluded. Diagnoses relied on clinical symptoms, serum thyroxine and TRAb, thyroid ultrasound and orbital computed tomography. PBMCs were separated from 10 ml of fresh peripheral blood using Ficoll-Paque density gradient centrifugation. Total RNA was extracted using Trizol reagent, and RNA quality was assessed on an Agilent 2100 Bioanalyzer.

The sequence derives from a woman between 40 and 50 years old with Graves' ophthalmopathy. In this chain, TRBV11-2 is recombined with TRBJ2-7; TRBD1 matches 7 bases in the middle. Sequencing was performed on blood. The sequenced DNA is TGTGCCAGCGGGTTAAACAGGGGATATCCTTCCACCGAGCAGTACTTC. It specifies CASGLNRGYPSTEQYF.